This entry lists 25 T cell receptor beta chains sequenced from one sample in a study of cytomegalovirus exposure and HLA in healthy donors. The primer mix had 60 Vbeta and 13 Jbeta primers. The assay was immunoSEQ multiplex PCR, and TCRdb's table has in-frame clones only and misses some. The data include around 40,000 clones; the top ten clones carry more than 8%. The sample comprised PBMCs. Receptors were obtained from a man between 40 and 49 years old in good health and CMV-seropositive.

The CDR3 coding sequence is TGTGCCAGCAGTTTATCGCCGCGGGGTAGGGGTCTATTACCCCACTACTACGAGCAGTACTTC. Protein sequence: CASSLSPRGRGLLPHYYEQYF. The gene calls are TRBV27 and TRBJ2-7, with D perhaps matching TRBD2 (6 bases). In germline, CDR1 is MNHEY, CDR2 SMNVEV (reference sequence). V lost 0 bases and J lost 3, with 30 bases in between. The CDR3 runs 21 residues.

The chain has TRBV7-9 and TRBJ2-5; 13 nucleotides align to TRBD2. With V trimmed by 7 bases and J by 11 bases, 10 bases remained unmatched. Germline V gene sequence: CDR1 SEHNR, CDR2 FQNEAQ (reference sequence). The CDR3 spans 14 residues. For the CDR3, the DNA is TGTGCCAGCAACCCCGGGACTAGCGGGACCCTTCAGTACTTC. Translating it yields CASNPGTSGTLQYF.

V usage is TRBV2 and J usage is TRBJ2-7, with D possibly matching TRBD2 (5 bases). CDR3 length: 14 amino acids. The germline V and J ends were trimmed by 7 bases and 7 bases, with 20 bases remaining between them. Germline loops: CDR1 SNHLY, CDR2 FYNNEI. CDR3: CASTLGETIGEQYF. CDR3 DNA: TGTGCCAGCACCCTAGGTGAGACTATTGGGGAGCAGTACTTC.

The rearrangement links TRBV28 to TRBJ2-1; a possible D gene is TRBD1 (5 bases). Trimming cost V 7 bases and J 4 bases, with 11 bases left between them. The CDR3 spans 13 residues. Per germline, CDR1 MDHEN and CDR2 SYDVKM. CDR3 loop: CASKQGKYNEQFF. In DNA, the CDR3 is TGTGCCAGCAAGCAGGGAAAATACAATGAGCAGTTCTTC.

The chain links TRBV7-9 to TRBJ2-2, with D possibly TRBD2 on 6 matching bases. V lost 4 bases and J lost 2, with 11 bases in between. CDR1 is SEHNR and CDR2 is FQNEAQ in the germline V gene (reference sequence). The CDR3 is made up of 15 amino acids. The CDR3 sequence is CASSWSGLNTGELFF. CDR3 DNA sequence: TGTGCCAGCAGCTGGAGCGGGCTAAACACCGGGGAGCTGTTTTTT.

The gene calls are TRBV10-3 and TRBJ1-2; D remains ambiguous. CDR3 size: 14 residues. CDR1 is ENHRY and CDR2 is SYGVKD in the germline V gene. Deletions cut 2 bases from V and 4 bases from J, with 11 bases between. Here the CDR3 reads CAISESEASYGYTF. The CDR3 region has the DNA TGTGCCATCAGTGAGAGTGAAGCAAGCTATGGCTACACCTTC.

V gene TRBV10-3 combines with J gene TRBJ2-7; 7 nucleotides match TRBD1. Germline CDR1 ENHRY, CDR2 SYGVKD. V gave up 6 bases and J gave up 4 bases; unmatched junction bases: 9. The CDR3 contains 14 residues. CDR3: CAIRAPGTAYEQYF. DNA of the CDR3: TGTGCCATCAGGGCCCCCGGGACAGCATACGAGCAGTACTTC.

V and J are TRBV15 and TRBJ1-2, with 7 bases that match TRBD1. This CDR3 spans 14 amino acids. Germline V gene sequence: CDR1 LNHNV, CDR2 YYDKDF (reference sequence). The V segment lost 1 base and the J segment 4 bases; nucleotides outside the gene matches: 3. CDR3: CATSRVPGGYGYTF. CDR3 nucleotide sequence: TGTGCCACCAGCAGAGTTCCAGGGGGCTATGGCTACACCTTC.

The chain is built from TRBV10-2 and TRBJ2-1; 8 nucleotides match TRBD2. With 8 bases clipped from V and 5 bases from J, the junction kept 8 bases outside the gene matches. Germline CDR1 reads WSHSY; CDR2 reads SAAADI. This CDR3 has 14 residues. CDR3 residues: CASADSGENNEQFF. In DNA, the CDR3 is TGCGCCAGCGCCGATAGCGGGGAGAACAATGAGCAGTTCTTC.

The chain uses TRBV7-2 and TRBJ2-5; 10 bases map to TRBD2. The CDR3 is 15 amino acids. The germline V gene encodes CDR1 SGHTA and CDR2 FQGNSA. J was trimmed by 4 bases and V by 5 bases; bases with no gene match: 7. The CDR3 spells CASSEGAGGRETQYF. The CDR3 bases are TGTGCCAGCAGCGAGGGAGCGGGAGGGCGAGAGACCCAGTACTTC.

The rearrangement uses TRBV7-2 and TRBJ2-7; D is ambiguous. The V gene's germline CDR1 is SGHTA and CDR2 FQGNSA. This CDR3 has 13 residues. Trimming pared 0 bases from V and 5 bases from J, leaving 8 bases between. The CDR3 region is CASSLALVHEQYF. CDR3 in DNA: TGTGCCAGCAGCTTAGCGCTAGTCCACGAGCAGTACTTC.

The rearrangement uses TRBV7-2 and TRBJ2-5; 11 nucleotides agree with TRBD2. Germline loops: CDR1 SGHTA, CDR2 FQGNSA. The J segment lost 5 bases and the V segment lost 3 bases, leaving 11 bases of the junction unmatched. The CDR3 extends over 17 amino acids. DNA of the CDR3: TGTGCCAGCAGCTTTGGGGTAGCGGGAGGGCCTGGGGAGACCCAGTACTTC. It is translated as CASSFGVAGGPGETQYF. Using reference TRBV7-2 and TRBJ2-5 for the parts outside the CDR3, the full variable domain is GAGVSQSPSNKVTEKGKDVELRCDPISGHTALYWYRQSLGQGLEFLIYFQGNSAPDKSGLPSDRFSAERTGGSVSTLTIQRTQQEDSAVYLCASSFGVAGGPGETQYFGPGTRLLVL.

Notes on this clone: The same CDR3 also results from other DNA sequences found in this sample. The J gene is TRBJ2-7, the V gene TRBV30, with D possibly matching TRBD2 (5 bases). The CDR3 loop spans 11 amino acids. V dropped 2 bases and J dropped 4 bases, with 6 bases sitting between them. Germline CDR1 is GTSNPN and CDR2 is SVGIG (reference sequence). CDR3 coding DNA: TGTGCCTGGAGTAGAGGGTACGAGCAGTACTTC. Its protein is CAWSRGYEQYF.

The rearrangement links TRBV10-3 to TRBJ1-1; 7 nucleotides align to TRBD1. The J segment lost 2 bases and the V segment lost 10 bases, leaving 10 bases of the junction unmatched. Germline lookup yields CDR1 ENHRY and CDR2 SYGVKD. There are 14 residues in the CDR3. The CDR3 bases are TGTGCCACCCGACAGGGAGTAACCAACACTGAAGCTTTCTTT. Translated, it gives CATRQGVTNTEAFF.

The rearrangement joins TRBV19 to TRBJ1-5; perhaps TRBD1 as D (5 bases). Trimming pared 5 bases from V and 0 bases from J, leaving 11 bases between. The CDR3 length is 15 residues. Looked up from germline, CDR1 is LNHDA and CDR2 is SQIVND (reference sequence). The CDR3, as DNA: TGTGCCAGTAGTTTTCGGGGGGTTAGCAATCAGCCCCAGCATTTT. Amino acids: CASSFRGVSNQPQHF.

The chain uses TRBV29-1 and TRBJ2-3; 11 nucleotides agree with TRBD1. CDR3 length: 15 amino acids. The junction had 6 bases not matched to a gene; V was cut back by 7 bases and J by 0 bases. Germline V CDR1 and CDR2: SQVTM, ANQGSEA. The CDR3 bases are TGCAGCGGGACCGGGACAGGGGGTAGCACAGATACGCAGTATTTT. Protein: CSGTGTGGSTDTQYF.

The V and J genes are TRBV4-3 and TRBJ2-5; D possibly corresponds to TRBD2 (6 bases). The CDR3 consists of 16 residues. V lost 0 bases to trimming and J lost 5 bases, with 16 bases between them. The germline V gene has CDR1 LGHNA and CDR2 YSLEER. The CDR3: CASSQERALREETQYF. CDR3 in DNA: TGCGCCAGCAGCCAAGAGCGGGCCCTCCGGGAGGAGACCCAGTACTTC.

The CDR3 region has the DNA TGTGCCAGCAGCGTAGTTCCCACTAGCGGGAGTATTAGGTCCTACAATGAGCAGTTCTTC. Its translation: CASSVVPTSGSIRSYNEQFF. This rearrangement joins TRBV9 to TRBJ2-1, with 11 bases aligning to TRBD2. V lost 0 bases and J lost 1; bases outside the gene matches: 12. The CDR3 sequence is 20 residues long. CDR1 and CDR2 (germline): SGDLS, YYNGEE.

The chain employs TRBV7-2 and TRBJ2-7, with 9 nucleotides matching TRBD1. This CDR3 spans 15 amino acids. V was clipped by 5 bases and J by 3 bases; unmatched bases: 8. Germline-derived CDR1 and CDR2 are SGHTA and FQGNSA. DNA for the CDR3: TGTGCCAGCAGCCTTAAAGCGACAGGGGGCTACGAGCAGTACTTC. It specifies CASSLKATGGYEQYF.

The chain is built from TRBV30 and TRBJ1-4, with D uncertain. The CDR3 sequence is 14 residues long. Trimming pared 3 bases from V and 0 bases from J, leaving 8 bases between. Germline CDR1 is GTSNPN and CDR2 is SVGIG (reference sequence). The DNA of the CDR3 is TGTGCCTGGAGGCCGGGTACAACTAATGAAAAACTGTTTTTT. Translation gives CAWRPGTTNEKLFF.

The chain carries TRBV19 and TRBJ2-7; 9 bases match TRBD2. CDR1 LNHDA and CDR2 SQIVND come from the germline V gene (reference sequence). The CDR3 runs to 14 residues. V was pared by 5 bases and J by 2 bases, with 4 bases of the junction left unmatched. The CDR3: CASSWGLAAYEQYF. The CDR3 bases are TGTGCCAGTAGTTGGGGACTAGCCGCCTACGAGCAGTACTTC. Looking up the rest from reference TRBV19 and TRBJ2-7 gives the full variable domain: DGGITQSPKYLFRKEGQNVTLSCEQNLNHDAMYWYRQDPGQGLRLIYYSQIVNDFQKGDIAEGYSVSREKKESFPLTVTSAQKNPTAFYLCASSWGLAAYEQYFGPGTRLTVT.

CDR3 loop: CASTTTGQAEAFF. As DNA, the CDR3 is TGTGCCAGTACCACCACGGGACAGGCAGAAGCTTTCTTT. The J gene is TRBJ1-1, the V gene TRBV19; 8 nucleotides align to TRBD1. V dropped 7 bases and J dropped 8; count of bases not matched to a gene: 9. This CDR3 is built from 13 residues. Germline V gives CDR1 LNHDA, CDR2 SQIVND (reference sequence).

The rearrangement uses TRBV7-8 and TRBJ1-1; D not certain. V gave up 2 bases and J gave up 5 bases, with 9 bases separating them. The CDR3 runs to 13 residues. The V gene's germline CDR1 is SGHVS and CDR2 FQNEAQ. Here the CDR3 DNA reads TGTGCCAGCAGCTTAATGTCGGGAACTGAAGCTTTCTTT. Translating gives CASSLMSGTEAFF.

DNA of the CDR3: TGTGCCAGCAGTTTTGGGGGCACGGCCCCCGGGGAGCTGTTTTTT. It is translated as CASSFGGTAPGELFF. The chain couples TRBV27 to TRBJ2-2; D might be TRBD1 (6 bases). The V gene's germline CDR1 is MNHEY and CDR2 SMNVEV (reference sequence). Trimming left V 3 bases short and J 6 bases short, with 14 bases between. This CDR3 has 15 amino acids.

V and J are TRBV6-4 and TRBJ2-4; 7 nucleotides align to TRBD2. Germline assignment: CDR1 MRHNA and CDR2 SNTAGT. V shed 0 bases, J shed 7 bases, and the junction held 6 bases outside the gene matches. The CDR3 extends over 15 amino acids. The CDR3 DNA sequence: TGTGCCAGCAGTGACTCTAGCGGGCCATTTAACATTCAGTACTTC. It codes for CASSDSSGPFNIQYF.